This entry lists 30 T cell receptor beta chains sequenced from one sample in a study of CD8 T cells in ankylosing spondylitis (dated by TCRdb to about 2017). Their antigens are not known. Library method: 5' RACE. The reads were generated on an Illumina HiSeq 2500. TCRdb applied fastp at Q25 and MiXCR to the public reads, then kept only in-frame beta chains. Rows matching on CDR3 protein sequence are summarized as one entry with the most common DNA and genes. Counted in this sample were more than 600,000 distinct CDR3 sequences; around a fifth of them appeared once. The ten largest clones represent around 19% of the sample. The investigation overall reported the following: Blood from ankylosing spondylitis patients appeared to be characterized by a TCR beta motif composed of under 10 highly homologous amino acid variants.

The sample comprised blood, either unsorted or a sorted T cell fraction (not recorded which). The receptors originated from a male donor with ankylosing spondylitis.

The genes are TRBV5-6 and TRBJ1-1; 8 bases align to TRBD1. The germline V gene encodes CDR1 SGHDT and CDR2 YYEEEE. The CDR3 loop spans 16 amino acids. V lost 4 bases and J lost 10; bases outside the gene matches: 18. The CDR3 protein is CASSPAGGRLGGTAFF. CDR3 nucleotide sequence: TGTGCCAGCAGCCCCGCAGGGGGCCGGCTAGGGGGAACAGCTTTCTTT.

This chain joins TRBV28 and TRBJ1-4; 8 bases agree with TRBD1. CDR3 length: 16 amino acids. Germline CDR1 and CDR2: MDHEN and SYDVKM. V was pared by 2 bases and J by 1 base, with 3 bases of the junction left unmatched. CDR3 loop: CASSLNRGITNEKLFF. DNA of the CDR3: TGTGCCAGCAGTTTAAACAGGGGGATAACTAATGAAAAACTGTTTTTT.

This clonotype was seen more than once but under ten times. This chain links TRBV11-1 with TRBJ2-7, with no clear D. Per the germline V gene, CDR1 is SGHAT and CDR2 is FQDESV (reference sequence). Trimming stripped 5 bases from V and 5 bases from J, with 13 bases between. This CDR3 is built from 13 residues. The CDR3 loop reads CASSPSITHEQYF. In DNA form, the CDR3 reads TGTGCCAGCAGCCCCAGCATAACCCACGAGCAGTACTTC.

This clonotype was seen a few times. The chain uses TRBV7-2 and TRBJ2-7, with 12 bases fitting TRBD1. Trimming at V came to 3 bases and at J to 6 bases, leaving 9 bases not matched to a gene. CDR3 size: 16 residues. Germline loops: CDR1 SGHTA, CDR2 FQGNSA. CDR3 residues: CASSLLAGQGASEQYF. Written as DNA, the CDR3 is TGTGCCAGCAGCTTGTTGGCGGGACAGGGGGCTAGCGAGCAGTACTTC.

This chain joins TRBV20-1 and TRBJ2-7; 9 bases align to TRBD2. Germline V gives CDR1 DFQATT, CDR2 SNEGSKA (reference sequence). The J segment lost 0 bases and the V segment lost 0 bases, leaving 9 bases of the junction unmatched. The CDR3 loop spans 17 amino acids. CDR3 amino acids: CSARDQREREVSYEQYF. The CDR3 nucleotides read TGCAGTGCTAGAGATCAACGCGAGCGGGAGGTCTCCTACGAGCAGTACTTC.

This clonotype was observed a few times. V is TRBV5-1 and J is TRBJ2-1, with 9 bases identical to TRBD1. The CDR3 totals 15 residues. Germline loops: CDR1 SGHRS, CDR2 YFSETQ. Trimming at V came to 0 bases and at J to 9 bases, leaving 7 bases not matched to a gene. For the CDR3, the DNA is TGCGCCAGCAGCTTGGCCGGAGAGACAGGGGGTGAGCAGTTCTTC. It codes for CASSLAGETGGEQFF. Combining the CDR3 with reference TRBV5-1 and TRBJ2-1 gives the whole variable domain KAGVTQTPRYLIKTRGQQVTLSCSPISGHRSVSWYQQTPGQGLQFLFEYFSETQRNKGNFPGRFSGRQFSNSRSEMNVSTLELGDSALYLCASSLAGETGGEQFFGPGTRLTVL.

The table lists this clonotype with a few counts. Here the CDR3 reads CSAIPLQDTQYF. The DNA of the CDR3 is TGCAGTGCTATCCCGCTTCAGGATACGCAGTATTTT. The rearrangement links TRBV20-1 to TRBJ2-3, with D hard to call. Trimming left V 4 bases short and J 6 bases short, with 11 bases between. Looked up from germline, CDR1 is DFQATT and CDR2 is SNEGSKA (reference sequence). This CDR3 is built from 12 residues.

This clonotype was seen a handful of times. The genes are TRBV11-1 and TRBJ2-6, with D perhaps matching TRBD1 (6 bases). Germline assignment: CDR1 SGHAT and CDR2 FQDESV (reference sequence). V was cut by 4 bases and J by 3 bases, with 19 bases left in between. The CDR3 is made up of 18 amino acids. The CDR3 is CASSSTGNSFGGANVLTF. CDR3 nucleotide sequence: TGTGCCAGCAGCTCCACAGGGAACAGCTTCGGTGGGGCCAACGTCCTGACTTTC.

This chain joins TRBV12-3 or TRBV12-4 and TRBJ2-7, with 8 nucleotides matching TRBD2. Trimming took 3 bases from V and 6 from J; bases not matched to a gene: 10. The CDR3 is 15 amino acids. As DNA, the CDR3 is TGTGCCAGCAGTTTCCTCCCCGCGGGAGGTGGCGAGCAGTACTTC. This encodes CASSFLPAGGGEQYF.

The V call is TRBV5-1, the J call TRBJ2-7, with D perhaps matching TRBD1 (5 bases). Germline CDR1 and CDR2: SGHRS and YFSETQ. This CDR3 is built from 15 residues. Trimming removed 4 bases from V and 1 base from J, with 15 bases in between. The CDR3 region is CASSLQARSSYEQYF. The CDR3 bases are TGCGCCAGCAGCCTACAGGCACGTAGTTCCTACGAGCAGTACTTC.

This clonotype was seen more than once but under ten times. The rearrangement uses TRBV5-1 and TRBJ2-3; TRBD1 aligns across 7 bases. Germline V gene lookup returns CDR1 SGHRS and CDR2 YFSETQ. This CDR3 contains 19 residues. V lost 1 base and J lost 2; bases outside the gene matches: 16. The CDR3 loop is CASSLQPQTGTDFTDTQYF. The CDR3 DNA is TGCGCCAGCAGCTTGCAGCCTCAAACCGGGACAGACTTCACAGATACGCAGTATTTT.

This clonotype was observed a handful of times. The chain has TRBV29-1 and TRBJ2-7, with D perhaps TRBD2 (6 bases). Germline CDR1 and CDR2: SQVTM and ANQGSEA. Trimming stripped 7 bases from V and 2 bases from J, with 18 bases between. This CDR3 is built from 14 residues. CDR3 DNA: TGCAGCGCCCAGGGTGGGGGGAGCGCCTACGAGCAGTACTTC. Amino acids: CSAQGGGSAYEQYF.

This clonotype was observed a few times. The chain is built from TRBV12-3 or TRBV12-4 and TRBJ2-1, with no clear D. Trimming stripped 1 base from V and 10 bases from J, with 8 bases between. The CDR3 loop spans 12 amino acids. As DNA, the CDR3 is TGTGCCAGCAGTTTAGGCCGCTGGGAGCAGTTCTTC. Translation: CASSLGRWEQFF.

The rearrangement links TRBV28 to TRBJ1-4, with D hard to call. The germline CDR1 and CDR2 sequences are MDHEN and SYDVKM. The CDR3 is 16 residues long. Trimming pared 4 bases from V and 0 bases from J, leaving 12 bases between. CDR3 nucleotide sequence: TGTGCCAGCAGTTCCGCCGTGGTTGCAACTAATGAAAAACTGTTTTTT. It yields the protein CASSSAVVATNEKLFF. The full variable domain, completed using reference TRBV28 and TRBJ1-4, is DVKVTQSSRYLVKRTGEKVFLECVQDMDHENMFWYRQDPGLGLRLIYFSYDVKMKEKGDIPEGYSVSREKKERFSLILESASTNQTSMYLCASSSAVVATNEKLFFGSGTQLSVL.

The DNA for the CDR3 is TGCGCCAGCAGCTTGACTGCAGGGGGCTACGAGCAGTACTTC. Translated, it gives CASSLTAGGYEQYF. The genes are TRBV5-1 and TRBJ2-7; 7 bases line up with TRBD1. Germline trimming cut 1 base from V and 3 bases from J; bases unmatched to any gene: 4. The CDR3 extends over 14 amino acids. Germline-derived CDR1 and CDR2 are SGHRS and YFSETQ.

This clonotype was found a few times. The genes are TRBV29-1 and TRBJ2-5; 11 bases match TRBD2. V dropped 4 bases and J dropped 5; count of bases not matched to a gene: 3. Germline lookup yields CDR1 SQVTM and CDR2 ANQGSEA. The CDR3 consists of 13 residues. CDR3 DNA: TGCAGCGTTGTAGCGGGGGGGCCGGAGACCCAGTACTTC. This codes for CSVVAGGPETQYF. The complete variable domain, with remaining parts taken from reference TRBV29-1 and TRBJ2-5, reads SAVISQKPSRDICQRGTSLTIQCQVDSQVTMMFWYRQQPGQSLTLIATANQGSEATYESGFVIDKFPISRPNLTFSTLTVSNMSPEDSSIYLCSVVAGGPETQYFGPGTRLLVL.

V usage is TRBV5-6 and J usage is TRBJ1-2; 7 positions match TRBD1. J lost 7 bases, V lost 5 bases, and 8 bases had no gene match. Per germline, CDR1 SGHDT and CDR2 YYEEEE. The CDR3 contains 13 residues. CDR3 sequence: CASRAVGGGGYTF. The CDR3 nucleotides are TGTGCCAGCAGAGCTGTAGGGGGCGGTGGCTACACCTTC.

The chain carries TRBV20-1 and TRBJ1-1; the D gene is possibly TRBD1 (5 bases). The germline V gene has CDR1 DFQATT and CDR2 SNEGSKA (reference sequence). The V end lost 0 bases, the J end lost 6 bases, and 11 bases lay between the germline ends. The CDR3 contains 13 residues. CDR3 sequence (DNA): TGCAGTGCTAGAGAAGGGACTGGGGCTGAAGCTTTCTTT. It is translated as CSAREGTGAEAFF.

The chain couples TRBV28 to TRBJ1-1; possible D gene TRBD1, 6 bases. The CDR3 has 15 amino acids. Germline V gene sequence: CDR1 MDHEN, CDR2 SYDVKM. Trimming shortened V by 3 bases and J by 3 bases, and 14 bases separated the two germline ends. The CDR3 nucleotides are TGTGCCAGCAGTTTTGCGGGACATCGATACACTGAAGCTTTCTTT. It yields the protein CASSFAGHRYTEAFF.

This clonotype was detected a few times. In DNA, the CDR3 is TGCAGTGCTAGCGGGAGATTGGAGACCCAGTACTTC. Residues: CSASGRLETQYF. The chain recombines TRBV20-1 with TRBJ2-5; a possible D gene is TRBD2 (6 bases). Germline CDR1 DFQATT, CDR2 SNEGSKA (reference sequence). Trimming took 3 bases from V and 5 from J, leaving 10 bases between them. This CDR3 has 12 residues.

The chain combines TRBV12-3 or TRBV12-4 with TRBJ1-5; D gene ambiguous. The CDR3 has 15 amino acids. V dropped 1 base and J dropped 2 bases, with 9 bases sitting between them. The CDR3 DNA reads as TGTGCCAGCAGTTTAGGCGGTCCCGGCAATCAGCCCCAGCATTTT. It encodes CASSLGGPGNQPQHF.

This chain joins TRBV12-3 or TRBV12-4 and TRBJ2-1, with 9 bases aligning to TRBD2. V trimming: 4 bases; J trimming: 0 bases; junction bases outside the gene matches: 10. The CDR3 length is 18 residues. CDR3 region: CASSSGTSTESSYNEQFF. The CDR3, as DNA: TGTGCCAGCAGTTCCGGGACTAGCACGGAGAGCTCCTACAATGAGCAGTTCTTC.

The CDR3 sequence is CASSGQVNSGNTIYF. CDR3 sequence (DNA): TGTGCCAGCAGCGGACAGGTTAACTCTGGAAACACCATATATTTT. The rearrangement uses TRBV9 and TRBJ1-3, with a possible D match to TRBD1 (6 bases). V was cut by 3 bases and J by 0 bases, with 10 bases left in between. This CDR3 has 15 amino acids. Germline V lookup: CDR1 SGDLS, CDR2 YYNGEE.

The chain couples TRBV12-5 to TRBJ2-7; possible D gene TRBD1, 6 bases. The CDR3 extends over 16 amino acids. Trimming shortened V by 6 bases and J by 0 bases, and 18 bases separated the two germline ends. Germline V gene sequence: CDR1 LGHNT, CDR2 FRNRAP. The CDR3 DNA reads as TGTGCTAGTGGGGACGACAACCAGGGGCTCTCCTACGAGCAGTACTTC. Amino acids: CASGDDNQGLSYEQYF.

The sample holds a few counts of this clonotype. V gene TRBV29-1 combines with J gene TRBJ2-4; D possibly uses TRBD1 or TRBD2 (6 bases each). The CDR3 is 15 amino acids. The germline CDR1 and CDR2 sequences are SQVTM and ANQGSEA. Trimming left V 5 bases short and J 3 bases short, with 17 bases between. CDR3 coding DNA: TGCAGCGTTTTAACAGGGACTTCGGTCAAAAACATTCAGTACTTC. Its translation is CSVLTGTSVKNIQYF.

This clonotype showed up just a few times. The gene calls are TRBV29-1 and TRBJ1-1; D is perhaps TRBD1 (5 bases). The V end was cut by 5 bases, the J end by 3 bases, with 13 bases between. Germline V CDR1 and CDR2: SQVTM, ANQGSEA. The CDR3 sequence is 13 residues long. The CDR3 protein is CSVPRGAYTEAFF. The CDR3 DNA reads as TGCAGCGTTCCCCGAGGGGCTTACACTGAAGCTTTCTTT. Combining the CDR3 with reference TRBV29-1 and TRBJ1-1 gives the whole variable domain SAVISQKPSRDICQRGTSLTIQCQVDSQVTMMFWYRQQPGQSLTLIATANQGSEATYESGFVIDKFPISRPNLTFSTLTVSNMSPEDSSIYLCSVPRGAYTEAFFGQGTRLTVV.

This sequence joins TRBV3-1 and TRBJ2-7; D is unclear. The CDR3 sequence is 15 residues long. CDR1 and CDR2 (germline): LGHDT, YNNKEL (reference sequence). V lost 1 base and J lost 2, with 12 bases in between. CDR3 in DNA: TGTGCCAGCAGCCAAGCCATGGACGGACCCTACGAGCAGTACTTC. It is translated as CASSQAMDGPYEQYF.

The gene calls are TRBV11-1 and TRBJ2-7; the D gene could be TRBD1 or TRBD2 (5 bases each). The CDR3 sequence is 11 residues long. V shed 7 bases and J shed 6 bases, with 10 bases lying between them. Germline assignment: CDR1 SGHAT and CDR2 FQDESV (reference sequence). This CDR3 reads CASTSGPEQYF. The DNA of the CDR3 is TGTGCCAGCACCTCGGGGCCCGAGCAGTACTTC. Full variable domain (rest looked up from reference TRBV11-1 and TRBJ2-7): EAEVAQSPRYKITEKSQAVAFWCDPISGHATLYWYRQILGQGPELLVQFQDESVVDDSQLPKDRFSAERLKGVDSTLKIQPAELGDSAMYLCASTSGPEQYFGPGTRLTVT.

The chain carries TRBV7-9 and TRBJ2-5, with 11 bases that match TRBD2. CDR1 is SEHNR, CDR2 FQNEAQ, per germline (reference sequence). The trim removed 0 bases at V and 4 bases at J, leaving 7 bases unmatched. The CDR3 is 17 amino acids. The CDR3 loop is CASSLALALAGAETQYF. Here the CDR3 DNA reads TGTGCCAGCAGCTTAGCCTTGGCACTAGCGGGGGCAGAGACCCAGTACTTC.

This chain uses TRBV20-1 with TRBJ1-5, with D maybe TRBD1 (5 bases). Trimming stripped 2 bases from V and 7 bases from J, with 12 bases between. Germline lookup yields CDR1 DFQATT and CDR2 SNEGSKA (reference sequence). CDR3 length equals 13 residues. The CDR3 sequence is CSARTREGQPQHF. CDR3 DNA sequence: TGCAGTGCTAGAACAAGAGAGGGGCAGCCCCAGCATTTT.